This TCR beta chain was retrieved from a study of OX40 agonist ivuxolimab in advanced cancers. Whole-study context: Patients were treated with intravenous ivuxolimab, dosed at 0.01 to 10 mg/kg and infused every 2 weeks. The study's findings and limits: Expanded clones tended on average to be more numerous among CD8+ T cells than CD4+. Circulating CD4+ and CD8+ T cells showed clonal expansion by week 6 at 0.1 to 3.0 mg/kg.

CDR3 size: 14 residues. V shed 2 bases and J shed 6 bases, with 11 bases lying between them. CDR1 is KGHSH and CDR2 is LQKENI in the germline V gene. Here immunoSEQ multiplex PCR was the method, and the copy in TCRdb shows in-frame clones only, minus some. This table has under 100,000 clones, roughly 89% appearing once. Regarding this clone: Its antigen is unknown.

The sample in question was CD4+ or CD8+ T cells sorted from blood, obtained in a trial of the OX40 agonist ivuxolimab. This receptor was identified in an adult with an advanced solid tumor such as melanoma, head and neck, liver or kidney cancer. The chain couples TRBV18 to TRBJ1-5; maybe TRBD1 (6 bases). Here the CDR3 reads CASSPRGAAQPQHF. The CDR3 bases are TGTGCCAGCTCACCAAGGGGGGCTGCTCAGCCCCAGCATTTT.